This TCR beta chain was documented in a study of T cell responses to AZD1222 COVID-19 vaccine. The germline V and J ends were trimmed by 3 bases and 0 bases, with 14 bases remaining between them. Germline V lookup: CDR1 ENHRY, CDR2 SYGVKD. The CDR3 runs to 16 residues. TCRdb's copy holds only in-frame clones and misses some; the assay was immunoSEQ multiplex PCR. The sample lists under 150,000 clones; around 94% were seen once. This TCR was sampled from an adult who received the AZD1222 COVID-19 vaccine. This chain links TRBV10-3 with TRBJ1-1; a possible D gene is TRBD1 (6 bases). Sample: peripheral blood, taken 28 days after the second AZD1222 dose. The CDR3, as DNA: TGTGCCATCAGTGATGGCGGGGGCCGACTGAACACTGAAGCTTTCTTT. This translates into CAISDGGGRLNTEAFF.